The source of this TCR beta chain is a study of Ad26.COV2.S vaccination and SARS-CoV-2 variants. Across the whole study: Donor was one of the participants in the Ad26.COV2.S arm of the COV1001 trial.

Notes on this clone: The antigen is not known.

V lost 4 bases and J lost 3; bases outside the gene matches: 8. The CDR3 spans 17 residues. Germline assignment: CDR1 SGDLS and CDR2 YYNGEE. Study-wide results and limits: Breadth and depth estimates from TCRs may understate total T cell responses.

The protocol was immunoSEQ multiplex PCR, while the TCRdb copy is restricted to in-frame clones and leaves out a portion. The profile shows about 320,000 clones, approximately 86% of them singletons. The treatment here: roughly 19 received Ad26.COV2.S at low or high dose, single or two shots; about 5 received placebo; per-sample allocation not given. Day 63 following the first vaccine or placebo injection was when the samples were taken. The rearrangement links TRBV9 to TRBJ2-5, with 14 bases identical to TRBD2. The material was peripheral blood, obtained in a trial of Ad26.COV2.S vaccine versus placebo. This TCR was sampled from a person aged 18-65 years who received the Ad26.COV2.S COVID-19 vaccine or a placebo. The CDR3 DNA sequence: TGTGCCAGCAGCACTGGAGGACTAGCGGGGGGCAAAGAGACCCAGTACTTC. Protein product: CASSTGGLAGGKETQYF.